These 27 T cell receptor beta chains were sequenced from one sample in a study of T cells in Graves' hyperthyroidism and ophthalmopathy. Amplified TCR beta CDR3 regions derived from RNA transcripts. With the HTBI primer set, the TCR CDR3 went through a first round of RT-PCR. In TCRdb, the multiplex PCR reads were re-called with MiXCR into one record per CDR3 protein. The table includes about half a million distinct CDR3 sequences, less than 25% detected once. Material for sequencing was blood. These receptors were obtained from a man aged 18-30 years with Graves' hyperthyroidism.

A remark on this clonotype: A read error may produce the germline difference seen at one junction end. The chain couples TRBV28 to TRBJ2-7, with TRBD1 identical over 12 bases. Germline V lookup: CDR1 MDHEN, CDR2 SYDVKM. This CDR3 has 14 residues. Written as DNA, the CDR3 is TGTGCCAGCCGTGGGACAGGGGGCTTTTACGAGCAGTACTTT. This translates into CASRGTGGFYEQYF. Variable domain in full (rest from reference TRBV28 and TRBJ2-7): DVKVTQSSRYLVKRTGEKVFLECVQDMDHENMFWYRQDPGLGLRLIYFSYDVKMKEKGDIPEGYSVSREKKERFSLILESASTNQTSMYLCASRGTGGFYEQYFGPGTRLTVT.

The chain uses TRBV5-1 and TRBJ2-7, with 9 nucleotides matching TRBD1. The CDR3 is 14 amino acids. Germline loops: CDR1 SGHRS, CDR2 YFSETQ. Germline trimming cut 4 bases from V and 6 bases from J; bases unmatched to any gene: 8. CDR3 region: CASSPTGGSLEQYF. DNA for the CDR3: TGCGCCAGCAGCCCGACAGGGGGTAGTCTCGAGCAGTACTTC.

The chain uses TRBV6-5 and TRBJ1-2, with 7 bases that match TRBD1. The J segment lost 5 bases and the V segment lost 2 bases, leaving 8 bases of the junction unmatched. CDR1 is MNHEY and CDR2 is SVGAGI in the germline V gene. CDR3 length: 15 residues. In nucleotides, the CDR3 is TGTGCCAGCAGTTACCGGGACAGAAGCTCGTATGGCTACACCTTC. Translating it yields CASSYRDRSSYGYTF.

The gene calls are TRBV30 and TRBJ1-2, with a weak D call TRBD1 (5 bases). Germline V gene data show CDR1 as GTSNPN and CDR2 as SVGIG (reference sequence). CDR3 length: 11 residues. The V end was cut by 8 bases, the J end by 8 bases, with 15 bases between. CDR3 bases: TGTGCCGGGCAAAGTGGGGGGGGCTACACCTTC. This sequence encodes CAGQSGGGYTF.

Many counts were recorded for this clonotype. The rearrangement links TRBV28 to TRBJ1-5; no firm D call. The CDR3 extends over 15 amino acids. Trimming pared 6 bases from V and 6 bases from J, leaving 18 bases between. Germline CDR1 and CDR2: MDHEN and SYDVKM. CDR3 loop: CASSPPGGVGQPQHF. The CDR3 coding sequence is TGTGCCAGCAGCCCCCCCGGCGGGGTTGGTCAGCCCCAGCATTTT. Using reference TRBV28 and TRBJ1-5 for the parts outside the CDR3, the full variable domain is DVKVTQSSRYLVKRTGEKVFLECVQDMDHENMFWYRQDPGLGLRLIYFSYDVKMKEKGDIPEGYSVSREKKERFSLILESASTNQTSMYLCASSPPGGVGQPQHFGDGTRLSIL.

J is TRBJ1-5 and V is TRBV7-9, with a weak D call TRBD1 (6 bases). CDR3 size: 15 residues. Trimming took off 3 bases at V and 4 bases at J, with 13 bases between the two ends. Per germline, CDR1 SEHNR and CDR2 FQNEAQ (reference sequence). The CDR3 spells CASSFGTLTNQPQHF. CDR3 DNA: TGTGCCAGCAGCTTCGGGACATTGACTAATCAGCCCCAGCATTTT.

This clonotype was found many times. This chain uses TRBV7-9 with TRBJ2-7; D is undetermined. Germline V gene sequence: CDR1 SEHNR, CDR2 FQNEAQ (reference sequence). The CDR3 contains 11 residues. V lost 5 bases, J lost 5 bases, and 7 bases lay in between. CDR3 protein: CASSPQDEQYF. CDR3 nucleotides: TGTGCCAGCAGCCCGCAGGACGAGCAGTACTTC.

This clonotype showed up many times. The chain joins TRBV2 to TRBJ1-5; TRBD1 aligns across 7 bases. The CDR3 spans 16 residues. V shed 5 bases and J 1 base; nucleotides not matched to a gene: 8. Germline values: CDR1 SNHLY, CDR2 FYNNEI. The CDR3 spells CASSYTGVWSNQPQHF. In DNA form, the CDR3 reads TGTGCCAGCAGTTATACAGGGGTGTGGAGCAATCAGCCCCAGCATTTT.

This clonotype was counted only a few times. CDR3 sequence reads: CASSDGTRRTDTQYF. Here the CDR3 DNA reads TGTGCCAGCAGTGATGGTACCCGTCGGACGGATACGCAGTATTTT. The rearrangement links TRBV2 to TRBJ2-3, with no clear D. V was shortened by 3 bases and J by 6 bases, with 16 bases between the two germline ends. Germline CDR1 is SNHLY and CDR2 is FYNNEI. The CDR3 length is 15 residues. The full variable domain, in which reference TRBV2 and TRBJ2-3 provide the parts outside the CDR3, is EPEVTQTPSHQVTQMGQEVILRCVPISNHLYFYWYRQILGQKVEFLVSFYNNEISEKSEIFDDQFSVERPDGSNFTLKIRSTKLEDSAMYFCASSDGTRRTDTQYFGPGTRLTVL.

The chain uses TRBV28 and TRBJ2-5; 7 bases map to TRBD1. The trim removed 5 bases at V and 2 bases at J, leaving 5 bases unmatched. In germline, CDR1 is MDHEN, CDR2 SYDVKM. The CDR3 runs to 14 residues. CDR3 sequence: CASSIPGQQETQYF. The CDR3 DNA is TGTGCCAGCAGTATTCCGGGACAGCAAGAGACCCAGTACTTC.

For this clonotype: This could be a read error, since a much larger clone is one nucleotide away. The rearrangement uses TRBV11-2 and TRBJ2-5, with 9 bases fitting TRBD1. Germline V gene sequence: CDR1 SGHAT, CDR2 FQNNGV. There are 15 residues in the CDR3. The CDR3 reads CAISLGGTGMETQYF. The CDR3 DNA reads TGTGCCATCAGCTTGGGTGGGACAGGGATGGAGACCCAGTACTTC. Full variable domain (missing parts from reference TRBV11-2 and TRBJ2-5): EAGVAQSPRYKIIEKRQSVAFWCNPISGHATLYWYQQILGQGPKLLIQFQNNGVVDDSQLPKDRFSAERLKGVDSTLKIQPAKLEDSAVYLCAISLGGTGMETQYFGPGTRLLVL.

This clonotype occurred many times. The rearrangement links TRBV6-2 or TRBV6-3 to TRBJ1-1; D is uncertain. The CDR3 totals 13 residues. V shed 2 bases and J shed 7 bases, with 11 bases lying between them. CDR1 is MNHEY, CDR2 SVGEGT, per germline. The CDR3 spells CASSYGRIFEAFF. CDR3 in DNA: TGTGCCAGCAGTTACGGACGGATCTTTGAAGCTTTCTTT.

Only a few counts were recorded for this clonotype. CDR3 nucleotides: TGTGCCAGCAGCCCACCCGACAGGGAAATCTACGAGCAGTACTTC. Translated: CASSPPDREIYEQYF. V gene TRBV7-9 combines with J gene TRBJ2-7; 7 bases match TRBD1. V trimming: 5 bases; J trimming: 3 bases; junction bases outside the gene matches: 10. The CDR3 covers 15 residues. Germline loops: CDR1 SEHNR, CDR2 FQNEAQ (reference sequence).

The chain is built from TRBV3-1 and TRBJ2-5; 9 bases match TRBD2. The CDR3 consists of 15 residues. J gave up 2 bases and V 1 base, and 2 bases lay outside the gene matches. Per germline, CDR1 LGHDT and CDR2 YNNKEL (reference sequence). The CDR3 DNA reads as TGTGCCAGCAGCCAAGGACTAGCGGATCAAGAGACCCAGTACTTC. This encodes CASSQGLADQETQYF.

The genes are TRBV11-1 and TRBJ2-6; possibly TRBD1 for D (6 bases). V was clipped by 4 bases and J by 0 bases, with 16 bases between them. The V gene's germline CDR1 is SGHAT and CDR2 FQDESV (reference sequence). CDR3 length equals 18 residues. The CDR3 here is CASSSQKGVYSGANVLTF. The CDR3 region has the DNA TGTGCCAGCAGCTCCCAAAAGGGGGTGTACTCTGGGGCCAACGTCCTGACTTTC.

This clonotype occurred many times. V is TRBV6-5 and J is TRBJ2-7; D is unresolved. Germline V lookup: CDR1 MNHEY, CDR2 SVGAGI. This CDR3 contains 14 residues. V lost 4 bases to trimming and J lost 0 bases, with 10 bases between them. The CDR3 sequence is CASSLARTSYEQYF. The CDR3 DNA reads TGTGCCAGCAGTTTGGCAAGGACCTCCTACGAGCAGTACTTC.

The CDR3 coding sequence is TGCGCCAGCAGTTCCCTCGCGACTAGAGGCGAGACCCAGTACTTC. Translated, it gives CASSSLATRGETQYF. The chain uses TRBV5-1 and TRBJ2-5; TRBD2 might be the D (6 bases). Germline V gene data show CDR1 as SGHRS and CDR2 as YFSETQ. The V end was cut by 5 bases, the J end by 5 bases, with 19 bases between. The CDR3 runs to 15 residues.

J is TRBJ1-3 and V is TRBV12-3 or TRBV12-4; 8 bases are shared with TRBD1. The CDR3 has 15 amino acids. With V trimmed by 6 bases and J by 3 bases, 7 bases remained unmatched. CDR3 in amino acids: CASRTDGTGGNTIYF. DNA for the CDR3: TGTGCCAGCAGGACCGATGGGACAGGTGGAAACACCATATATTTT.

The table lists this clonotype with many counts. This chain links TRBV6-1 with TRBJ1-2; possibly TRBD1 for D (6 bases). Germline-derived CDR1 and CDR2 are MNHNS and SASEGT. V lost 2 bases to trimming and J lost 2 bases, with 12 bases between them. CDR3 size: 15 residues. The CDR3 here is CASSERQDINYGYTF. Here the CDR3 DNA reads TGTGCCAGCAGTGAAAGACAGGACATCAACTATGGCTACACCTTC.

This clonotype has at least ten counts. The rearrangement uses TRBV4-1 and TRBJ2-5, with D possibly being TRBD1 (8 bases). Germline CDR1 MGHRA, CDR2 YSYEKL. The CDR3 is 16 residues long. V was shortened by 3 bases and J by 5 bases, with 19 bases between the two germline ends. The CDR3 is CASSQGGTGDWETQYF. CDR3 coding DNA: TGCGCCAGCAGCCAGGGGGGGACAGGCGATTGGGAGACCCAGTACTTC.

This chain connects TRBV20-1 to TRBJ1-5; no clear D. The CDR3 runs 16 residues. The germline V and J ends were trimmed by 0 bases and 5 bases, with 17 bases remaining between them. Germline CDR1 is DFQATT and CDR2 is SNEGSKA (reference sequence). The CDR3 protein is CSARDGTAPRDQPQHF. In nucleotides, the CDR3 is TGCAGTGCTAGAGATGGAACAGCCCCTCGCGATCAGCCCCAGCATTTT.

A word on this clonotype: A read error may be the cause here, since a much bigger clone is one base away. This chain joins TRBV9 and TRBJ1-1, with a weak D call TRBD1 (6 bases). The germline CDR1 and CDR2 sequences are SGDLS and YYNGEE. There are 14 residues in the CDR3. As DNA, the CDR3 is TGTGCCAGCAGTAAAGGAGGGGGATTCACTGAAGCTTGCTTT. Translated: CASSKGGGFTEACF.

The rearrangement uses TRBV5-1 and TRBJ2-2; perhaps TRBD1 as D (6 bases). CDR3 length: 14 residues. V was shortened by 1 base and J by 9 bases, with 13 bases between the two germline ends. The germline V gene has CDR1 SGHRS and CDR2 YFSETQ. CDR3 DNA sequence: TGCGCCAGCAGCTTGAGGGCAGGGGCCCGGGAGCTGTTTTTT. Protein product: CASSLRAGARELFF.

This sequence joins TRBV5-1 and TRBJ1-6, with TRBD1 matching 7 bases. The germline V gene encodes CDR1 SGHRS and CDR2 YFSETQ. CDR3 length: 13 residues. The ends lost 5 bases at V and 10 bases at J; junction bases unmatched: 6. CDR3: CASRQGQQSPLHF. DNA for the CDR3: TGCGCCAGCAGACAGGGGCAGCAATCACCCCTCCACTTT. Full variable domain (missing parts from reference TRBV5-1 and TRBJ1-6): KAGVTQTPRYLIKTRGQQVTLSCSPISGHRSVSWYQQTPGQGLQFLFEYFSETQRNKGNFPGRFSGRQFSNSRSEMNVSTLELGDSALYLCASRQGQQSPLHFGNGTRLTVT.

This clonotype was observed a handful of times. This sequence joins TRBV12-3 or TRBV12-4 and TRBJ1-5, with 7 bases matching TRBD1. V was clipped by 6 bases and J by 5 bases; unmatched bases: 7. This CDR3 has 14 residues. The CDR3 DNA reads as TGTGCCAGCAGCAAGGGGGCTCTCTATCAGCCCCAGCATTTT. As protein: CASSKGALYQPQHF.

This clonotype was counted ten times or more. The V call is TRBV11-3, the J call TRBJ1-1; D unresolved. CDR1 is SGHNT and CDR2 is YENEEA in the germline V gene. V lost 5 bases, J lost 0 bases, and 13 bases lay in between. This CDR3 is built from 15 residues. In nucleotides, the CDR3 is TGTGCCAGCAGCCCGCGGGGTTCGATGAACACTGAAGCTTTCTTT. Translating gives CASSPRGSMNTEAFF.

The table lists this clonotype with a few counts. This chain joins TRBV29-1 and TRBJ1-2; D uncertain. This CDR3 has 12 residues. Trimming took 7 bases from V and 4 from J, leaving 13 bases between them. Per the germline V gene, CDR1 is SQVTM and CDR2 is ANQGSEA. CDR3 sequence: CSALEGSYGYTF. For the CDR3, the DNA is TGCAGCGCCCTCGAGGGATCCTATGGCTACACCTTC.